This T cell receptor (beta chain) originates from a study of cytomegalovirus exposure and HLA in healthy donors. Study-wide points: An analysis that came later showed most CMV-associated TCR beta chains appearing HLA-restricted. Upon later analysis, TCR association rates were observed to vary by HLA locus, being highest for DRB1 and lowest for HLA-C.

The PCR ran on 60 Vbeta and 13 Jbeta primers. Here immunoSEQ multiplex PCR was the method, and the copy in TCRdb shows in-frame clones only, minus some. The table has under 200,000 clones, approximately 11% seen once. This clone was detected only a few times. Its antigen is not identified. This TCR was sampled from a middle-aged man in good health and CMV-seropositive. Sequencing used PBMCs.

In DNA, the CDR3 is TGTGCCTGGAGCTCCCAGGTTTTAGGCTACACCTTC. It codes for CAWSSQVLGYTF. This chain connects TRBV30 to TRBJ1-2; the D is unclear. The germline gives CDR1 GTSNPN, CDR2 SVGIG (reference sequence). This CDR3 comprises 12 residues. V lost 3 bases, J lost 8 bases, and 13 bases lay in between.